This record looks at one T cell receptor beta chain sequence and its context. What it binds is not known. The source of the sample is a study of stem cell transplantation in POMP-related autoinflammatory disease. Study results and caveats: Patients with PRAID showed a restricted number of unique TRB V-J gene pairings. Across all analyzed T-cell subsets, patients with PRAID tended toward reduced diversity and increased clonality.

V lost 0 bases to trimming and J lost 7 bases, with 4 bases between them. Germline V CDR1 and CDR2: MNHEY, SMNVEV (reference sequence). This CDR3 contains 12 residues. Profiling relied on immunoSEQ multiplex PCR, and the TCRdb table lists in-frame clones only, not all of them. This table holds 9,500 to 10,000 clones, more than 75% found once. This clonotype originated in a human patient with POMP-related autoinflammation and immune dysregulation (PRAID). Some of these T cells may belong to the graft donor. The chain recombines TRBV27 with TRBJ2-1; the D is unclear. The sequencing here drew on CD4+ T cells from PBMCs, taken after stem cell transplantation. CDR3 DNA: TGTGCCAGCAGTTTATCGGGGAATGAGCAGTTCTTC. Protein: CASSLSGNEQFF.